Listed below are T cell receptor beta chains from one sample, sequenced in a study of blood T cell repertoires in COVID-19. Using immunoSEQ multiplex PCR, the repertoire was profiled, and TCRdb retains in-frame clones only, with some absent. The data contain 40,000 to 50,000 clones, 80% to 90% of them singletons. The sample consisted of peripheral blood. These receptors originate from a man aged 25-45 years with active or convalescent COVID-19. CDR3s include the opening cysteine and the closing phenylalanine or tryptophan. D genes are given only for firm matches.

v_gene,d_gene,j_gene,CDR3aa
TRBV6-5,TRBD2,TRBJ2-3,CASSYSAGVGTDTQYF
TRBV27,TRBD1,TRBJ2-3,CASSLISGGTDTQYF
TRBV11-3,TRBD1,TRBJ1-1,CASSFESQGAEAFF
TRBV25-1,.,TRBJ1-2,CASSDYQVGRYGYTF
TRBV7-2,TRBD2,TRBJ2-3,CASSLGTGGFTDTQYF
TRBV5-1,.,TRBJ2-1,CASKSGGGSDEQFF
TRBV3-1/TRBV3-2,TRBD1,TRBJ2-1,CASSQDHPGGASYNEQFF
TRBV6-4,.,TRBJ1-6,CASSDSSYNSPLHF
TRBV29-1,.,TRBJ1-1,CSVGQVGTEAFF
TRBV21-1,.,TRBJ1-6,CASSLKGGSYNSPLHF
TRBV6-5,.,TRBJ2-3,CASSYNGADTQYF
TRBV3-1/TRBV3-2,TRBD2,TRBJ2-7,CASSRSGTIYEQYF
TRBV28,TRBD2,TRBJ2-5,CASSPPGGAGETQYF
TRBV5-1,.,TRBJ1-1,CASSLGQTVNTEAFF
TRBV3-1/TRBV3-2,TRBD1,TRBJ1-2,CASSQTIWTGGPGYTF